These 29 T cell receptor beta chains were all obtained from the same sample, sequenced in a study of cytomegalovirus exposure and HLA in healthy donors. The PCR contained 60 Vbeta and 13 Jbeta primers. Profiling relied on immunoSEQ multiplex PCR, and the TCRdb table lists in-frame clones only, not all of them. In the table there are 90,000 to 150,000 clones, less than 85% of which are singletons. The sequencing input was PBMCs. Receptor source: a man in his fifties or sixties in good health and CMV-seropositive.

V gene TRBV5-1 combines with J gene TRBJ2-1; 10 bases are shared with TRBD2. The CDR3 is made up of 18 amino acids. The junction had 12 bases not matched to a gene; V was cut back by 0 bases and J by 6 bases. Germline loops: CDR1 SGHRS, CDR2 YFSETQ. Here the CDR3 reads CASSLVSSGGLLGNEQFF. DNA of the CDR3: TGCGCCAGCAGCTTGGTTTCTAGCGGGGGTCTCTTGGGCAATGAGCAGTTCTTC.

This chain joins TRBV7-2 and TRBJ2-3; TRBD1 matches at 10 bases. V was clipped by 4 bases and J by 3 bases; unmatched bases: 7. CDR1 is SGHTA, CDR2 FQGNSA, per germline. The CDR3 is 16 amino acids. CDR3 DNA sequence: TGTGCCAGCAGCTCCCTGGGGACAGGGGTTACAGATACGCAGTATTTT. Its translation is CASSSLGTGVTDTQYF.

The rearrangement uses TRBV10-2 and TRBJ2-5; possibly TRBD2 for D (5 bases). Matching the DNA end better, TRBJ2-7 makes the J call doubtful. This CDR3 region has 13 residues. CDR1 and CDR2 (germline): WSHSY, SAAADI. CDR3: CASRLSATYEQYF. CDR3 coding DNA: TGCGCCAGCAGACTTAGCGCTACCTACGAGCAGTACTTC.

This sequence joins TRBV4-2 and TRBJ1-2, with D maybe TRBD1 (6 bases). CDR1 and CDR2 (germline): LGHNA, YNFKEQ. V lost 1 base, J lost 4 bases, and 13 bases lay in between. The CDR3 runs to 15 residues. The CDR3 DNA sequence: TGTGCCAGCAGCCAAGGAGGGGGGGTCGGCTATGGCTACACCTTC. Translating it yields CASSQGGGVGYGYTF.

There are a few counts of this clone. The rearrangement joins TRBV11-3 to TRBJ2-7; D possibly corresponds to TRBD1 (5 bases). In germline, CDR1 is SGHNT, CDR2 YENEEA. The CDR3 consists of 14 residues. V was cut by 4 bases and J by 3 bases, with 13 bases left in between. CDR3 in amino acids: CASSSTGSDYEQYF. Here the CDR3 DNA reads TGTGCCAGCAGCTCTACAGGCAGCGACTACGAGCAGTACTTC.

In its sample, this clone was seen once. This chain joins TRBV29-1 and TRBJ2-7; D is possibly TRBD2 (7 bases). Germline lookup yields CDR1 SQVTM and CDR2 ANQGSEA. V was clipped by 7 bases and J by 4 bases, with 20 bases between them. This CDR3 is 14 amino acids long. The chain's CDR3 is CSASGDTQGYEQYF. CDR3 nucleotides: TGCAGCGCGAGCGGGGACACCCAGGGGTACGAGCAGTACTTC.

The rearrangement uses TRBV10-1 and TRBJ1-1; a possible D gene is TRBD1 (5 bases). Between the trimmed V and J ends, which lost 7 bases and 0 bases, there was a span of 9 bases. The CDR3 consists of 13 residues. Germline CDR1 reads WNHNN; CDR2 reads SYGVQD (reference sequence). The CDR3 reads CASKEGLNTEAFF. The CDR3 region has the DNA TGCGCCAGCAAGGAGGGGTTGAACACTGAAGCTTTCTTT.

The chain couples TRBV5-4 to TRBJ2-2; D remains unclear. The germline CDR1 and CDR2 sequences are SGHNT and YYREEE (reference sequence). The V end lost 5 bases, the J end lost 3 bases, and 8 bases lay between the germline ends. The CDR3 sequence is 13 residues long. CDR3 DNA: TGTGCCAGCAGTCCTGGCCACACCGGGGAGCTGTTTTTT. This encodes CASSPGHTGELFF.

In this sample, this clone turned up a few times. The CDR3 loop reads CASSLGVGREAFF. In DNA, the CDR3 is TGTGCCAGCAGCTTAGGTGTGGGGCGGGAAGCTTTCTTT. The gene calls are TRBV7-9 and TRBJ1-1, with a possible D match to TRBD1 (5 bases). Deletions cut 1 base from V and 8 bases from J, with 11 bases between. CDR3 length: 13 amino acids. The germline CDR1 and CDR2 sequences are SEHNR and FQNEAQ (reference sequence). Supplemented by reference TRBV7-9 and TRBJ1-1, the full variable domain reads DTGVSQNPRHKITKRGQNVTFRCDPISEHNRLYWYRQTLGQGPEFLTYFQNEAQLEKSRLLSDRFSAERPKGSFSTLEIQRTEQGDSAMYLCASSLGVGREAFFGQGTRLTVV.

V usage is TRBV6-5 and J usage is TRBJ2-3, with D perhaps TRBD2 (5 bases). Germline V CDR1 and CDR2: MNHEY, SVGAGI. V was shortened by 2 bases and J by 4 bases, with 7 bases between the two germline ends. The CDR3 has 13 amino acids. The CDR3 reads CASSYSSADTQYF. CDR3 nucleotides: TGTGCCAGCAGTTACAGTAGCGCAGATACGCAGTATTTT.

This chain joins TRBV6-1 and TRBJ1-5; D is unresolved. Germline-derived CDR1 and CDR2 are MNHNS and SASEGT. The CDR3 extends over 14 amino acids. Trimming took off 0 bases at V and 7 bases at J, with 10 bases between the two ends. The CDR3 DNA follows: TGTGCCAGCAGTGAAGCGACCGGGTACCAGCCCCAGCATTTT. Protein: CASSEATGYQPQHF.

The chain uses TRBV6-1 and TRBJ1-1; D ambiguous. The germline V gene has CDR1 MNHNS and CDR2 SASEGT. Between the trimmed V and J ends, which lost 3 bases and 1 base, there was a span of 15 bases. The CDR3 has 16 residues. The CDR3 loop reads CASSEVYFSRNTEAFF. The CDR3 DNA is TGTGCCAGCAGTGAGGTTTACTTTTCTCGGAACACTGAAGCTTTCTTT.

The V call is TRBV19, the J call TRBJ1-2, with 7 bases that match TRBD1. CDR1 and CDR2 from the germline V gene are LNHDA and SQIVND (reference sequence). The CDR3 is made up of 15 amino acids. Losses at the gene ends were 3 bases for V and 4 bases for J; bases not matched to a gene: 8. CDR3 nucleotide sequence: TGTGCCAGTAGTATTGGGGGACAGAGCTCCTATGGCTACACCTTC. Translation: CASSIGGQSSYGYTF.

J is TRBJ2-7 and V is TRBV5-1, with TRBD1 identical over 8 bases. This CDR3 region has 14 residues. The J segment lost 3 bases and the V segment lost 4 bases, leaving 6 bases of the junction unmatched. Looked up from germline, CDR1 is SGHRS and CDR2 is YFSETQ. CDR3 DNA sequence: TGCGCCAGCAGCGACCTGACAGGGGTCTACGAGCAGTACTTC. It specifies CASSDLTGVYEQYF.

The chain employs TRBV7-9 and TRBJ2-5; 8 nucleotides line up with TRBD1. The J call may not be correct, given that the DNA end is closer to TRBJ2-7. Germline V gives CDR1 SEHNR, CDR2 FQNEAQ (reference sequence). The CDR3 runs 13 residues. The CDR3: CASSLWDRHEQYF. CDR3 DNA sequence: TGTGCCAGCAGCTTATGGGACAGGCACGAGCAGTACTTC.

The table lists this clone with a count of one. This chain uses TRBV11-2 with TRBJ2-2; TRBD1 matches 9 bases. J was trimmed by 7 bases and V by 2 bases; bases with no gene match: 2. This CDR3 contains 14 residues. Germline V gene lookup returns CDR1 SGHAT and CDR2 FQNNGV. The DNA of the CDR3 is TGTGCCAGCAGCTTAACAGGGGGCGGCGGGGAGCTGTTTTTT. Translated, it gives CASSLTGGGGELFF.

This clone was counted a few times. The chain employs TRBV20-1 and TRBJ2-7; D perhaps matches TRBD1 (5 bases). V lost 5 bases to trimming and J lost 3 bases, with 8 bases between them. Germline V CDR1 and CDR2: DFQATT, SNEGSKA (reference sequence). This CDR3 contains 11 residues. DNA for the CDR3: TGCAGTGCTGGGGCAGACTACGAGCAGTACTTC. This translates into CSAGADYEQYF.

The V call is TRBV2, the J call TRBJ1-5, with TRBD1 identical over 9 bases. The germline V gene encodes CDR1 SNHLY and CDR2 FYNNEI. V shed 3 bases and J 7 bases; nucleotides not matched to a gene: 4. The CDR3 totals 14 residues. CDR3 loop: CASSDETGGQPQHF. The CDR3 region has the DNA TGTGCCAGCAGTGACGAGACAGGGGGACAGCCCCAGCATTTT.

This chain uses TRBV6-6 with TRBJ1-5; 7 positions match TRBD1. The germline gives CDR1 MNHNY, CDR2 SVGAGI (reference sequence). CDR3 size: 14 residues. The V and J ends lost 10 bases and 5 bases, in that order; junction bases with no gene match: 11. CDR3 loop: CATRYRGLDQPQHF. The CDR3 DNA sequence: TGTGCCACTCGATACAGGGGCCTAGATCAGCCCCAGCATTTT.

The gene calls are TRBV11-2 and TRBJ2-3; possibly TRBD1 for D (6 bases). The ends were cut back, 4 bases at V and 0 bases at J, with 14 bases in the middle. CDR1 and CDR2 from the germline V gene are SGHAT and FQNNGV. The CDR3 is 16 residues long. CDR3 amino acids: CASSSSDSPSTDTQYF. CDR3 coding DNA: TGTGCCAGCAGCTCCTCGGACAGTCCTAGCACAGATACGCAGTATTTT.

Only a few counts were recorded for this clone. The chain recombines TRBV14 with TRBJ1-2; D unclear. Germline V gene sequence: CDR1 SGHDN, CDR2 FVKESK. CDR3 length: 16 residues. With 4 bases removed from V and 7 bases from J, the gap between germline ends came to 22 bases. The CDR3, as DNA: TGTGCCAGCAGCCCCCTGGTCGCGGGAAGTCGGGGTGGCTACACCTTC. Translating gives CASSPLVAGSRGGYTF.

V usage is TRBV7-8 and J usage is TRBJ1-1; D might be TRBD1 (6 bases). V gave up 5 bases and J gave up 3 bases, with 13 bases separating them. Germline lookup yields CDR1 SGHVS and CDR2 FQNEAQ. The CDR3 length is 14 residues. CDR3 residues: CASSVQGGDTEAFF. In nucleotides, the CDR3 is TGTGCCAGCAGCGTACAGGGAGGGGACACTGAAGCTTTCTTT.

The chain couples TRBV5-4 to TRBJ1-2; TRBD1 aligns across 8 bases. The CDR3 covers 14 residues. V lost 1 base to trimming and J lost 7 bases; unmatched junction nucleotides: 6. Germline V lookup: CDR1 SGHNT, CDR2 YYREEE (reference sequence). CDR3 coding DNA: TGTGCCAGCAGCTTGCCTCGGACAGGGCGTGGCTACACCTTC. As protein: CASSLPRTGRGYTF. Together with reference TRBV5-4 and TRBJ1-2, the CDR3 gives the full variable domain: ETGVTQSPTHLIKTRGQQVTLRCSSQSGHNTVSWYQQALGQGPQFIFQYYREEENGRGNFPPRFSGLQFPNYSSELNVNALELDDSALYLCASSLPRTGRGYTFGSGTRLTVV.

The V call is TRBV28, the J call TRBJ2-5, with a weak D call TRBD1 (5 bases). Per germline, CDR1 MDHEN and CDR2 SYDVKM. This CDR3 spans 14 amino acids. V lost 1 base and J lost 5, with 11 bases in between. The CDR3 is CASSLSQGGETQYF. The DNA for the CDR3 is TGTGCCAGCAGTTTATCGCAGGGTGGGGAGACCCAGTACTTC.

The chain links TRBV7-9 to TRBJ1-6, with D tentatively TRBD1 (5 bases). Germline assignment: CDR1 SEHNR and CDR2 FQNEAQ (reference sequence). The CDR3 is made up of 15 amino acids. Trimming took off 1 base at V and 10 bases at J, with 14 bases between the two ends. CDR3: CASSLGGGNSSPLHF. The CDR3 bases are TGTGCCAGCAGCTTAGGGGGGGGAAACAGCTCACCCCTCCACTTT.

With respect to this clone: This CDR3 is also generated by other DNA sequences in the sample. This chain connects TRBV19 to TRBJ2-3, with 12 bases identical to TRBD2. The CDR3 covers 16 residues. Germline V gene data show CDR1 as LNHDA and CDR2 as SQIVND (reference sequence). Trimming cost V 3 bases and J 0 bases; bases outside gene matches: 1. The CDR3 region is CASSIGTSGSTDTQYF. CDR3 DNA sequence: TGTGCCAGTAGTATCGGGACTAGCGGGAGCACAGATACGCAGTATTTT.

The rearrangement links TRBV28 to TRBJ2-7; D possibly corresponds to TRBD1 (5 bases). The CDR3 has 13 residues. Per the germline V gene, CDR1 is MDHEN and CDR2 is SYDVKM. Trimming removed 6 bases at V and 1 base at J, with 10 bases between. The CDR3 DNA reads as TGTGCCAGCAGCAGGGTGCCTTCCTACGAGCAGTACTTC. It is translated as CASSRVPSYEQYF. The variable domain in full, completed from reference TRBV28 and TRBJ2-7, reads DVKVTQSSRYLVKRTGEKVFLECVQDMDHENMFWYRQDPGLGLRLIYFSYDVKMKEKGDIPEGYSVSREKKERFSLILESASTNQTSMYLCASSRVPSYEQYFGPGTRLTVT.

This rearrangement joins TRBV7-9 to TRBJ2-1, with TRBD2 matching 8 bases. J lost 12 bases, V lost 1 base, and 2 bases had no gene match. The CDR3 contains 12 residues. Per germline, CDR1 SEHNR and CDR2 FQNEAQ (reference sequence). The CDR3 DNA sequence: TGTGCCAGCAGCTTAGGGAGCGGGAGGCAGTTCTTC. This codes for CASSLGSGRQFF.

This clone was observed a handful of times. The chain uses TRBV9 and TRBJ2-7, with D possibly being TRBD2 (5 bases). Trimming removed 3 bases from V and 3 bases from J, with 10 bases in between. The germline gives CDR1 SGDLS, CDR2 YYNGEE. This CDR3 is 13 amino acids long. For the CDR3, the DNA is TGTGCCAGCAGCGGTACTAGGGTCTACGAGCAGTACTTC. Translated, it gives CASSGTRVYEQYF.